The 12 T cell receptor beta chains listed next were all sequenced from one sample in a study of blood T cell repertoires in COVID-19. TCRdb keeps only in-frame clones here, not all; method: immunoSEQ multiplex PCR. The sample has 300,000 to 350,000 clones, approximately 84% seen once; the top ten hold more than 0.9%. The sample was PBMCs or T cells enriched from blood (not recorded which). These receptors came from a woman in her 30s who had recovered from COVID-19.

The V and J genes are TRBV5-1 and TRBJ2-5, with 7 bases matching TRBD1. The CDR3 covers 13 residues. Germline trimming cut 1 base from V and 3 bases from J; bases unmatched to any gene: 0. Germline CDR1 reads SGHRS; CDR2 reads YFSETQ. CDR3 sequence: CASSLQGEETQYF. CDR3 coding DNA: TGCGCCAGCAGCTTGCAGGGGGAAGAGACCCAGTACTTC.

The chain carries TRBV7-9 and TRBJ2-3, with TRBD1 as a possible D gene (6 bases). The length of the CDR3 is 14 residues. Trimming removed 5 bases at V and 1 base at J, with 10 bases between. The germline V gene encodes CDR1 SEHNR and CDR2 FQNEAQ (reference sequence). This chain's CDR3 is CASSPRQGTDTQYF. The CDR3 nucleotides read TGTGCCAGCAGCCCCCGACAGGGCACAGATACGCAGTATTTT.

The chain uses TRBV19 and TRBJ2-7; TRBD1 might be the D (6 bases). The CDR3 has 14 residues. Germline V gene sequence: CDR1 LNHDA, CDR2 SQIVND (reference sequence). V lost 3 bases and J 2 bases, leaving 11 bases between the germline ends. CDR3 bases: TGTGCCAGTAGTATGTCAGGGGCGGCCTACGAGCAGTACTTC. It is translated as CASSMSGAAYEQYF.

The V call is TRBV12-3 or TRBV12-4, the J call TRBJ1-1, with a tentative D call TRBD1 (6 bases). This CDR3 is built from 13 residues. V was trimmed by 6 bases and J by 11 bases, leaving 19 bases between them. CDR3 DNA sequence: TGTGCCAGCAGCCAACAGGGATCGGGATGGGCTTTCTTT. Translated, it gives CASSQQGSGWAFF.

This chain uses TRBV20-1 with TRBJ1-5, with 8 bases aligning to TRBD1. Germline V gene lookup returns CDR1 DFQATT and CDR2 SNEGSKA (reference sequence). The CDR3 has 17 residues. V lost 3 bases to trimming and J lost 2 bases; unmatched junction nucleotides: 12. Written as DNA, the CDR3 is TGCAGTGCTAGTCTGCACAAGGACAGGGCGGGCAATCAGCCCCAGCATTTT. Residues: CSASLHKDRAGNQPQHF.

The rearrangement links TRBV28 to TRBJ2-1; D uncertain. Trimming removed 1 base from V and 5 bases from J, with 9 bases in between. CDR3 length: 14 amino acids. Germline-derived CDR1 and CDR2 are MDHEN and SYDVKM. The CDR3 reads CASSLSLVNNEQFF. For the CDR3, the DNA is TGTGCCAGCAGTTTATCGCTAGTTAACAATGAGCAGTTCTTC.

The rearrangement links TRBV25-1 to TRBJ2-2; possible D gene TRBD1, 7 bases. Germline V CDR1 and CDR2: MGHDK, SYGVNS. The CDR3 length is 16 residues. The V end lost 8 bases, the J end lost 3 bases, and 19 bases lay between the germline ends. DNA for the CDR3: TGTGCCAGCGGAGGAGGGGGACAGAGGGACACCGGGGAGCTGTTTTTT. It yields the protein CASGGGGQRDTGELFF.

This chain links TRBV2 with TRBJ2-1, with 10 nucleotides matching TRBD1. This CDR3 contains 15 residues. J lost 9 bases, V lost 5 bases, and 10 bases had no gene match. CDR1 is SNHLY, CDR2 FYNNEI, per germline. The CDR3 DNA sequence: TGTGCCAGCAGTTGGGACAGGGGCACTGGGGGTGAGCAGTTCTTC. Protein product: CASSWDRGTGGEQFF. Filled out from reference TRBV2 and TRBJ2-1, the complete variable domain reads EPEVTQTPSHQVTQMGQEVILRCVPISNHLYFYWYRQILGQKVEFLVSFYNNEISEKSEIFDDQFSVERPDGSNFTLKIRSTKLEDSAMYFCASSWDRGTGGEQFFGPGTRLTVL.

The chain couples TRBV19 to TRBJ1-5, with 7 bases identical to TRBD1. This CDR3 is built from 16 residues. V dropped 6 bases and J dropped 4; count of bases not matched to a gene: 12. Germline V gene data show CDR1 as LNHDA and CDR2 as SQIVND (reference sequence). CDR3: CASSIAPGQTNQPQHF. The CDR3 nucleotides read TGTGCCAGTAGCATCGCACCGGGACAGACTAATCAGCCCCAGCATTTT.

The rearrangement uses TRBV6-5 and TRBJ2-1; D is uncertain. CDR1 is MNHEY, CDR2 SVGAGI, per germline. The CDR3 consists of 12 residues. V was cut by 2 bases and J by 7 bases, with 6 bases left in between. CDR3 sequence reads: CASSYSRNEQFF. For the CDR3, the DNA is TGTGCCAGCAGTTACAGCAGGAATGAGCAGTTCTTC.

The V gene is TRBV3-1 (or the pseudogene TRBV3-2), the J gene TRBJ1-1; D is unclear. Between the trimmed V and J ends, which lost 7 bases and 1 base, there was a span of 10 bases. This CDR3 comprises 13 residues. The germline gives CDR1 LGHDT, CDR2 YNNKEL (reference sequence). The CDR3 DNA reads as TGTGCCAGCACCCGGGGTGGGAACACTGAAGCTTTCTTT. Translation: CASTRGGNTEAFF.

CDR3 sequence: CASSLDETGGFNQPQHF. CDR3 nucleotide sequence: TGTGCCAGCAGCTTAGACGAGACAGGGGGCTTTAATCAGCCCCAGCATTTT. The genes are TRBV11-2 and TRBJ1-5, with 10 nucleotides matching TRBD1. J gave up 4 bases and V 0 bases, and 6 bases lay outside the gene matches. This CDR3 spans 17 amino acids. In germline, CDR1 is SGHAT, CDR2 FQNNGV.